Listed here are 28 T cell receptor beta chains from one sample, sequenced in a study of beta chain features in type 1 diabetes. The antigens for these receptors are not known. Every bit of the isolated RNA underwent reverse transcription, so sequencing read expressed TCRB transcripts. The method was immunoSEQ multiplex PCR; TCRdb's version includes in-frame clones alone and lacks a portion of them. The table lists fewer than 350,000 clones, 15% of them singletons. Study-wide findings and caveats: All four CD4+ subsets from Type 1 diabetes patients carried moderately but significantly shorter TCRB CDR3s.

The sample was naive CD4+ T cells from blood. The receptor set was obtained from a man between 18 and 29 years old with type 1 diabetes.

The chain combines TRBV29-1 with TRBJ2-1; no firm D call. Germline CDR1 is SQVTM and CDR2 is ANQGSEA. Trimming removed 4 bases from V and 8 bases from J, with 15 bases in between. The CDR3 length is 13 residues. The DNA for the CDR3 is TGCAGCGTTGGTAGCAGTCCCATCTATGAGCAGTTCTTC. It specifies CSVGSSPIYEQFF.

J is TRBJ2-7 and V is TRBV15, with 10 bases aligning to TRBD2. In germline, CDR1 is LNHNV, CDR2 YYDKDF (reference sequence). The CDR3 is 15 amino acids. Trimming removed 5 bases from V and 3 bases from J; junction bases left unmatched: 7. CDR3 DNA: TGTGCCACCAGCGGTACACTAGCGGGGTTCTACGAGCAGTACTTC. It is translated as CATSGTLAGFYEQYF.

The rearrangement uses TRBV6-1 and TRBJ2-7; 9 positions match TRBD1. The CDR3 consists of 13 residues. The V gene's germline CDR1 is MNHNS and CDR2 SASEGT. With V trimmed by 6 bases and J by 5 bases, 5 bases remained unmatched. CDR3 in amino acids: CASRGTGSHEQYF. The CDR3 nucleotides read TGTGCCAGCAGGGGGACAGGGTCCCACGAGCAGTACTTC.

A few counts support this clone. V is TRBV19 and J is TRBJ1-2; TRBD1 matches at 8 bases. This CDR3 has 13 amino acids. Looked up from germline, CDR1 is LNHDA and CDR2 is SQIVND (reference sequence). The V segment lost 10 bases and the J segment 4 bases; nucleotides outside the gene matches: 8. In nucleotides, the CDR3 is TGTGCCAACGACAGGGGTCGGCCCTATGGCTACACCTTC. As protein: CANDRGRPYGYTF.

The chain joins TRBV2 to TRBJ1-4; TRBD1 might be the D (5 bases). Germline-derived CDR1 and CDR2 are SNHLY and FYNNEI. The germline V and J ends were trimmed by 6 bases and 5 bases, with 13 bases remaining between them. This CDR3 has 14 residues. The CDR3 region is CASSAGLINEKLFF. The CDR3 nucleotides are TGTGCCAGCAGCGCGGGACTGATCAATGAAAAACTGTTTTTT. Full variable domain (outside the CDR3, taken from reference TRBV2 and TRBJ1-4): EPEVTQTPSHQVTQMGQEVILRCVPISNHLYFYWYRQILGQKVEFLVSFYNNEISEKSEIFDDQFSVERPDGSNFTLKIRSTKLEDSAMYFCASSAGLINEKLFFGSGTQLSVL.

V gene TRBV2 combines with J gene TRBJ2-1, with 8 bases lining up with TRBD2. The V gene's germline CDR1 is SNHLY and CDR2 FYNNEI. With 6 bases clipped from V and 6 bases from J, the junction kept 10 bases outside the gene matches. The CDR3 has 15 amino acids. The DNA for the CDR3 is TGTGCCAGCAGGGTGGGGACTAGTATCTTCAATGAGCAGTTCTTC. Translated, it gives CASRVGTSIFNEQFF.

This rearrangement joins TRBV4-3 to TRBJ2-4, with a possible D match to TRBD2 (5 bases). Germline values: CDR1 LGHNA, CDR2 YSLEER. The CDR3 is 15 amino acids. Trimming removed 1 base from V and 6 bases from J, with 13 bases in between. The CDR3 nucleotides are TGCGCCAGCAGCCAAGGCCGGGAATCGGGAAACATTCAGTACTTC. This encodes CASSQGRESGNIQYF.

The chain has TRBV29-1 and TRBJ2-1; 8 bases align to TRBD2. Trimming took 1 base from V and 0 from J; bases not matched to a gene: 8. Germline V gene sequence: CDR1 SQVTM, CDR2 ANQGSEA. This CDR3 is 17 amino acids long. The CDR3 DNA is TGCAGCGTTGAAGGCGAGGCGGGAGGCCTCTCCTACAATGAGCAGTTCTTC. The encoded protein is CSVEGEAGGLSYNEQFF.

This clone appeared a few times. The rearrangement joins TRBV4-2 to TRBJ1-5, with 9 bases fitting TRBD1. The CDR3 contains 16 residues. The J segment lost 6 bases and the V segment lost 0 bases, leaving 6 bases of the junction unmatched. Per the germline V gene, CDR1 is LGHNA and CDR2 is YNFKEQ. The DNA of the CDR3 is TGTGCCAGCAGCCAAGAAGGACAGGGGCGGTTTCAGCCCCAGCATTTT. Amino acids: CASSQEGQGRFQPQHF.

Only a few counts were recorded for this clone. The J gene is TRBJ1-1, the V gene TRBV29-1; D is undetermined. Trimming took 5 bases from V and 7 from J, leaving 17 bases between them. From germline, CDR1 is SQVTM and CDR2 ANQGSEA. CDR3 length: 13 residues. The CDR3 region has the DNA TGCAGCGTTCAATACCGGTTGGCAGGTGAAGCTTTCTTT. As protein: CSVQYRLAGEAFF.

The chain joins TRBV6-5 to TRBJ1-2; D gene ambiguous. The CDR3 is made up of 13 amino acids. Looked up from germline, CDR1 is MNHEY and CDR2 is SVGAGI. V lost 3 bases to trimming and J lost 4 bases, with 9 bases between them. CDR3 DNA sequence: TGTGCCAGCAGTTATCCGGAGGGCTATGGCTACACCTTC. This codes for CASSYPEGYGYTF.

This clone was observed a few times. The chain's CDR3 is CARRRDSLLQETQYF. CDR3 sequence (DNA): TGTGCCAGGCGAAGAGACAGTCTCCTCCAAGAGACCCAGTACTTC. J is TRBJ2-5 and V is TRBV10-3; weak D call: TRBD1 (5 bases). Germline assignment: CDR1 ENHRY and CDR2 SYGVKD. Between the trimmed V and J ends, which lost 10 bases and 1 base, there was a span of 19 bases. The CDR3 is made up of 15 amino acids.

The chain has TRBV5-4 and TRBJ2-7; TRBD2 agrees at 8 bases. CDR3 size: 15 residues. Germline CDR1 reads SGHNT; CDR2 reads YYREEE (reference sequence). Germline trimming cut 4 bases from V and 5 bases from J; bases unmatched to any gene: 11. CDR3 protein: CASSPLPGRGHEQYF. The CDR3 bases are TGTGCCAGCAGCCCCCTTCCCGGGAGGGGACACGAGCAGTACTTC. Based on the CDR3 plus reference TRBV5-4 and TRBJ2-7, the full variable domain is ETGVTQSPTHLIKTRGQQVTLRCSSQSGHNTVSWYQQALGQGPQFIFQYYREEENGRGNFPPRFSGLQFPNYSSELNVNALELDDSALYLCASSPLPGRGHEQYFGPGTRLTVT.

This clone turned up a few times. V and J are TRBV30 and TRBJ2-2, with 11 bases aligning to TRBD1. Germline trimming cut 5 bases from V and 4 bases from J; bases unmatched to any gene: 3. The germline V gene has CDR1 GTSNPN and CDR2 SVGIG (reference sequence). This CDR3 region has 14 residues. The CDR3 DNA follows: TGTGCCTGGCGGGGACAGGGGGGCACCGGGGAGCTGTTTTTT. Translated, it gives CAWRGQGGTGELFF.

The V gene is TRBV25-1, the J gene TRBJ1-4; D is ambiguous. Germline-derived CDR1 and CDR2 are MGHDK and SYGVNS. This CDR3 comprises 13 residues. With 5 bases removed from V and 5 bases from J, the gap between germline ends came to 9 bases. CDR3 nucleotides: TGTGCCAGCAGTCACCCGGGGAATGAAAAACTGTTTTTT. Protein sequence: CASSHPGNEKLFF.

In DNA form, the CDR3 reads TGTGCCAGCTCAGACCCCGGGAGGGGCGATACGCAGTATTTT. This encodes CASSDPGRGDTQYF. The V and J genes are TRBV18 and TRBJ2-3, with 8 positions matching TRBD2. This CDR3 has 14 residues. The germline V gene has CDR1 KGHSH and CDR2 LQKENI. After removal of 5 bases from V and 6 bases from J, the junction contained 7 bases not matched to a gene. Full variable domain (missing parts from reference TRBV18 and TRBJ2-3): NAGVMQNPRHLVRRRGQEARLRCSPMKGHSHVYWYRQLPEEGLKFMVYLQKENIIDESGMPKERFSAEFPKEGPSILRIQQVVRGDSAAYFCASSDPGRGDTQYFGPGTRLTVL.

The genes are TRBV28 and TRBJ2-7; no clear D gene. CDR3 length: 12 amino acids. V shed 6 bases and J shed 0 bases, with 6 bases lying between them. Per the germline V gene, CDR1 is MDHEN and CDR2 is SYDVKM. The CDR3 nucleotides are TGTGCCAGCAGCTTTAACTCCTACGAGCAGTACTTC. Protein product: CASSFNSYEQYF.

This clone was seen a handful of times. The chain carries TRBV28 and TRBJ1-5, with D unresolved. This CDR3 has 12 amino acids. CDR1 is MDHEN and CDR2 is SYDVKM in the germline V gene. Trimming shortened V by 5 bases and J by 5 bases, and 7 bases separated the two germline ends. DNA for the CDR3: TGTGCCAGCAGTCCACCAGATCAGCCCCAGCATTTT. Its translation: CASSPPDQPQHF.

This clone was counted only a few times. CDR3 DNA sequence: TGTGCCATCAATGACAGAGGCTCCTACAATGAGCAGTTCTTC. It is translated as CAINDRGSYNEQFF. The chain uses TRBV10-3 and TRBJ2-1; a weak D match, TRBD1 (5 bases). CDR1 is ENHRY and CDR2 is SYGVKD in the germline V gene. The CDR3 runs 14 residues. V shed 7 bases and J shed 0 bases, with 10 bases lying between them.

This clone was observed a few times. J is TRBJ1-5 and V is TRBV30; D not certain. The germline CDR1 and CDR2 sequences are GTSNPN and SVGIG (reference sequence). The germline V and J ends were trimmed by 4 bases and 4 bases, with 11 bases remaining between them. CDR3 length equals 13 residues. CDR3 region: CAWTPGANQPQHF. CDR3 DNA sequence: TGTGCCTGGACACCTGGAGCAAATCAGCCCCAGCATTTT.

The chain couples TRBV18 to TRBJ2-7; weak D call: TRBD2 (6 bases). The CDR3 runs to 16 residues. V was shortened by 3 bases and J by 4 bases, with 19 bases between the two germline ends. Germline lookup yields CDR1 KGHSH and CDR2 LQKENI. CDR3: CASSPPWGEFFYEQYF. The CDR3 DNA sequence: TGTGCCAGCTCACCTCCTTGGGGGGAGTTCTTTTACGAGCAGTACTTC.

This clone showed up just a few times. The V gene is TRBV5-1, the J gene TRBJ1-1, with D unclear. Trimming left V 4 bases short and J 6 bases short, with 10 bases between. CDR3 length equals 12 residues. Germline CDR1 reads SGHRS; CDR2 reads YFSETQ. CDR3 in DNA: TGCGCCAGCAGCCTAGCGACTTCTGAAGCTTTCTTT. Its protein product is CASSLATSEAFF.

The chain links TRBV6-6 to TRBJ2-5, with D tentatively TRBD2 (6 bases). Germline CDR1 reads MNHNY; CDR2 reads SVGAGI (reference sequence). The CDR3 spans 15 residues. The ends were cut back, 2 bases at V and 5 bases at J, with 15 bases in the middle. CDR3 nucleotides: TGTGCCAGCAGTTACGGCCCAGCTGGGGGGGAGACCCAGTACTTC. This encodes CASSYGPAGGETQYF.

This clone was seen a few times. CDR3 amino acids: CASKATGYEQYF. The DNA for the CDR3 is TGCGCCAGCAAGGCGACAGGATACGAGCAGTACTTC. The chain couples TRBV10-2 to TRBJ2-7, with D possibly matching TRBD1 (6 bases). The V end was cut by 7 bases, the J end by 4 bases, with 11 bases between. This CDR3 is built from 12 residues. CDR1 and CDR2 (germline): WSHSY, SAAADI.

CDR3 region: CASSPRDRLGYGYTF. DNA of the CDR3: TGTGCCAGCAGCCCGCGGGACAGGTTGGGCTATGGCTACACCTTC. The chain recombines TRBV5-6 with TRBJ1-2; TRBD1 agrees at 8 bases. Germline V gives CDR1 SGHDT, CDR2 YYEEEE. Losses at the gene ends were 4 bases for V and 4 bases for J; bases not matched to a gene: 9. The length of the CDR3 is 15 residues. Using reference TRBV5-6 and TRBJ1-2 for the parts outside the CDR3, the full variable domain is DAGVTQSPTHLIKTRGQQVTLRCSPKSGHDTVSWYQQALGQGPQFIFQYYEEEERQRGNFPDRFSGHQFPNYSSELNVNALLLGDSALYLCASSPRDRLGYGYTFGSGTRLTVV.

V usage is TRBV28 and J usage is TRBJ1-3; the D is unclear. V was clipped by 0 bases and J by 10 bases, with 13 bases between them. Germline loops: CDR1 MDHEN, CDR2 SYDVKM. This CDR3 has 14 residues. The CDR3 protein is CASSLWAVPSTIYF. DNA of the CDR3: TGTGCCAGCAGTTTATGGGCTGTCCCTAGTACCATATATTTT.

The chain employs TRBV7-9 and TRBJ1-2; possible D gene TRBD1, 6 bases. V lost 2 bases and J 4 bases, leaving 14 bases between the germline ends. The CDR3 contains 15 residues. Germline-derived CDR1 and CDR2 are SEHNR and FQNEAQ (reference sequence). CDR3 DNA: TGTGCCAGCAGCTTAACGGGGGGCGCGGGCTATGGCTACACCTTC. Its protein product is CASSLTGGAGYGYTF.

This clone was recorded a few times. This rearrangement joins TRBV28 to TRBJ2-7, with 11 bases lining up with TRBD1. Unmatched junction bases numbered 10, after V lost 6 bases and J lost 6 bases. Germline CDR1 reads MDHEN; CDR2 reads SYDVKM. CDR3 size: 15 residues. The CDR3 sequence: CASSSPGQGDGEQYF. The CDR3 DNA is TGTGCCAGCAGCTCGCCGGGACAGGGGGACGGCGAGCAGTACTTC.